One T cell receptor beta chain is described in this entry. Its antigen is unknown. This entry is derived from a study of regulatory T cells in long-lasting Graves disease. The CDR3 extends over 15 amino acids. Trimming shortened V by 0 bases and J by 4 bases, and 13 bases separated the two germline ends. Germline assignment: CDR1 SGHDT and CDR2 YYEEEE. Sequencing libraries for TCR beta were prepared with iRepertoire HTBI primers and Arm-PCR of CDR3 regions. MiXCR, run by TCRdb on the multiplex PCR reads, gives a single entry per CDR3 protein. This table holds some 500,000 distinct CDR3 sequences, about 16% found once. Time point specified: newly diagnosed GD, antithyroid drugs for less than 3 months. Extracted PBMC RNA gave rise to the TCR library. Graves' disease diagnoses followed American Thyroid Association guidelines. Whole-study findings and limits: Persistent disease was associated with favored TRBV28 usage and with favored use of TRBJ1-2 and TRBJ2-5. Graves' patients with persistent disease showed TCR diversity lower than patients newly diagnosed.

The sample was also reused in another study, on T cells in Graves' hyperthyroidism and ophthalmopathy. That paper states: The TCR CDR3 first-round RT-PCR relied on the HTBI primer set.

The sequence was collected from a woman aged 40 to 65 with Graves disease. This chain joins TRBV5-6 and TRBJ1-2; no clear D gene. This sample comprised peripheral blood mononuclear cells (PBMCs), obtained at new diagnosis, from a patient treated with antithyroid drugs. The CDR3 spells CASSLAGERGYGYTF. CDR3 DNA sequence: TGTGCCAGCAGCTTGGCGGGTGAGCGGGGCTATGGCTACACCTTC.